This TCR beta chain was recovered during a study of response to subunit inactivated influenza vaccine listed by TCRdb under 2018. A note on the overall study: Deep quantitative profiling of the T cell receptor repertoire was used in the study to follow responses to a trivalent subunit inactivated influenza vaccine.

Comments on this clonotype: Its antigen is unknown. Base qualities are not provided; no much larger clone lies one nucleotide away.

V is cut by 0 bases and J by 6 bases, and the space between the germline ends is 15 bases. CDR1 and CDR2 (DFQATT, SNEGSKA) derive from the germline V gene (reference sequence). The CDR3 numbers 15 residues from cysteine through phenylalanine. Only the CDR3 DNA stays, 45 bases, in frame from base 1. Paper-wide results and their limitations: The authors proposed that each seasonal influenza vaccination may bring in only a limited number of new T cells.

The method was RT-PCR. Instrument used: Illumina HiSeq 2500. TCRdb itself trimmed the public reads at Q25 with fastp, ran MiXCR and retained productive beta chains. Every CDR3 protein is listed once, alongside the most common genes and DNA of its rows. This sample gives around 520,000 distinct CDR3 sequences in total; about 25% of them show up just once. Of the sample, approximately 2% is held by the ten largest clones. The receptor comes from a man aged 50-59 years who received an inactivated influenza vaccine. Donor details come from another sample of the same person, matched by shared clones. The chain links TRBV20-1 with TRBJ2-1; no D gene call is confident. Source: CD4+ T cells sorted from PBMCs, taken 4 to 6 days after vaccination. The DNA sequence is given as TGCAGTGCTAGAGATTATAGGGTTCCCCTCAATGAGCAGTTCTTC. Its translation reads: CSARDYRVPLNEQFF.